The TCR beta chain under discussion was sequenced for a study of cytomegalovirus exposure and HLA in healthy donors. General study findings and limits: Presence/absence comparisons presumed near-even sequencing depth among donors. Among TCR beta chains of equal frequency, HLA-associated ones were more clonally expanded in a later analysis. With later analysis, a missense DCLRE1C variant became linked to TCR beta V- and J-gene trimming. Most CMV-associated TCR beta chains appeared HLA-restricted in a later analysis.

On this clone itself: The target antigen is unknown.

V lost 3 bases and J lost 0; bases outside the gene matches: 4. This CDR3 is built from 16 residues. Germline V gene sequence: CDR1 SGDLS, CDR2 YYNGEE. Primers: 60 Vbeta forward and 13 Jbeta reverse. Repertoires were generated with immunoSEQ multiplex PCR, while TCRdb's copy carries only in-frame clones and drops some. Here the sample spans approximately 150,000 clones, 70% to 85% being singletons. Sequencing was performed on PBMCs. The chain employs TRBV9 and TRBJ2-2; 8 positions match TRBD2. This clonotype originated in a male donor in good health and CMV-seronegative. The chain's CDR3 is CASSGLAGSNTGELFF. DNA for the CDR3: TGTGCCAGCAGCGGCCTAGCGGGCTCGAACACCGGGGAGCTGTTTTTT. Together with reference TRBV9 and TRBJ2-2, the CDR3 gives the full variable domain: DSGVTQTPKHLITATGQRVTLRCSPRSGDLSVYWYQQSLDQGLQFLIQYYNGEERAKGNILERFSAQQFPDLHSELNLSSLELGDSALYFCASSGLAGSNTGELFFGEGSRLTVL.